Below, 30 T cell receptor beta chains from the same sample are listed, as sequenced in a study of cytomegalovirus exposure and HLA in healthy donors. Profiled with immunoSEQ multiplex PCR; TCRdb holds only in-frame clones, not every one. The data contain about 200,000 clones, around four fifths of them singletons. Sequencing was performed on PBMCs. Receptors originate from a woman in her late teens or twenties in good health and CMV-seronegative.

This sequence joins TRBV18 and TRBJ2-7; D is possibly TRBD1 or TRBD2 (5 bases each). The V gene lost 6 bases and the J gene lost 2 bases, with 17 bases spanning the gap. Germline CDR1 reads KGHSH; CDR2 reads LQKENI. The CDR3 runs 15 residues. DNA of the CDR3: TGTGCCAGCTCGTCCACTGACGGGACGACCTACGAGCAGTACTTC. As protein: CASSSTDGTTYEQYF.

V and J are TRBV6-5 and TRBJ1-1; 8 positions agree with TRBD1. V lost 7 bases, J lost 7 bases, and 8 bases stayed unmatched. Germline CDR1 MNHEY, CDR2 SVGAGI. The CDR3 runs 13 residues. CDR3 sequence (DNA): TGTGCCAGCAAACGGACAGGGTGGGGTGAAGCTTTCTTT. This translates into CASKRTGWGEAFF.

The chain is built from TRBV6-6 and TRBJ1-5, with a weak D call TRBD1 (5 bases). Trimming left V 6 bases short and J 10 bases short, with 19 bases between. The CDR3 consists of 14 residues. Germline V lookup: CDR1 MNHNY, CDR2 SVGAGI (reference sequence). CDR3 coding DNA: TGTGCCAGCAGGGGGTCGGAGGGGTTGGGCCCCCAGCATTTT. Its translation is CASRGSEGLGPQHF.

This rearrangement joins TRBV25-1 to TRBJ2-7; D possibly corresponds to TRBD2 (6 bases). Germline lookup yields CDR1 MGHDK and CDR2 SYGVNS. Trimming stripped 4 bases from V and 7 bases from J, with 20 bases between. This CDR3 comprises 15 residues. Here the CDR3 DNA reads TGTGCCAGCAGTGTAGCCGGGACTGGGGGTCGGGAGCAGTACTTC. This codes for CASSVAGTGGREQYF.

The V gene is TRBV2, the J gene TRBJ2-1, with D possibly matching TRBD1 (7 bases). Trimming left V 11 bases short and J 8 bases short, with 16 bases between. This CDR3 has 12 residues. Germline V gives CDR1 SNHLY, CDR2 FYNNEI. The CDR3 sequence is CAGGTVRDEQFF. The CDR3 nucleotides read TGTGCCGGAGGGACAGTTCGGGATGAGCAGTTCTTC.

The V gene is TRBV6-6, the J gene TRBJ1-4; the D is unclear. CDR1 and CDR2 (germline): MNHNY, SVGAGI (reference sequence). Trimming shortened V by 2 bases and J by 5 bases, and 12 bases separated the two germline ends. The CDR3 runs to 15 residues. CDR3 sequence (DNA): TGTGCCAGCAGTTACCCTGAATCGGGGAATGAAAAACTGTTTTTT. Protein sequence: CASSYPESGNEKLFF.

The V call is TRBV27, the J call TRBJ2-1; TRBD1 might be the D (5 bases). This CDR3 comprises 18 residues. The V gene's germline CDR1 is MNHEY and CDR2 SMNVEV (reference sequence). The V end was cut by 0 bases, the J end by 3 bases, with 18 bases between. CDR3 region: CASSLSVSRAGLYNEQFF. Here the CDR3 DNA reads TGTGCCAGCAGTTTATCGGTAAGCAGGGCAGGCCTCTACAATGAGCAGTTCTTC.

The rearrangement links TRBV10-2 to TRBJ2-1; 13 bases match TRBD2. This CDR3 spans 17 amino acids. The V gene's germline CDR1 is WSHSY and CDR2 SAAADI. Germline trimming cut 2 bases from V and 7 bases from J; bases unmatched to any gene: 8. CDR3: CASSELTSGRARNEQFF. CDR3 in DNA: TGCGCCAGCAGTGAGCTAACTAGCGGGAGGGCCCGTAATGAGCAGTTCTTC.

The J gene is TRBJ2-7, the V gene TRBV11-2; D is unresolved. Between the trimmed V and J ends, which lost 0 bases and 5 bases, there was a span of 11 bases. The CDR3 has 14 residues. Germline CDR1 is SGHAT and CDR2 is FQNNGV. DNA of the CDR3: TGTGCCAGCAGCTTAGACTGGTTTACCCACGAGCAGTACTTC. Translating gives CASSLDWFTHEQYF.

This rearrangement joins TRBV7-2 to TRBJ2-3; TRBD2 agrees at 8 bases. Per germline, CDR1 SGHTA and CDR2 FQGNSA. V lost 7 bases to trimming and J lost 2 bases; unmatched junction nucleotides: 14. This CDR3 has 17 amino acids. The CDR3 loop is CASTLRGSGVLTDTQYF. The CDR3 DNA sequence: TGTGCCAGCACCCTACGGGGTAGCGGGGTGCTCACAGATACGCAGTATTTT.

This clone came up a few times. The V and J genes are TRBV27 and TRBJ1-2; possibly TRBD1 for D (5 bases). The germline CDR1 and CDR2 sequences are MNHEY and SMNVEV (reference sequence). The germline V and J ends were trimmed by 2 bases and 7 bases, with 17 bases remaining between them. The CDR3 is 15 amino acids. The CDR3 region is CASSLRRAWAGGYTF. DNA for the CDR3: TGTGCCAGCAGTTTACGCAGGGCATGGGCTGGTGGCTACACCTTC.

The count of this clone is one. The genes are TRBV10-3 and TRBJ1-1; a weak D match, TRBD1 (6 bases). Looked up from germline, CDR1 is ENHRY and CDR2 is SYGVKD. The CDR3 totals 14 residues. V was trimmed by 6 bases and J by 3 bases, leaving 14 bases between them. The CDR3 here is CAIRAGVGYTEAFF. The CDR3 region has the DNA TGTGCCATCAGGGCAGGGGTAGGGTACACTGAAGCTTTCTTT.

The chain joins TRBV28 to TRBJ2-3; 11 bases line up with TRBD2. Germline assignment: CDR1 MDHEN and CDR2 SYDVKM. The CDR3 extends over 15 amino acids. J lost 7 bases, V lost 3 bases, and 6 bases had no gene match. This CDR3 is CASSLTSGDLNTQYF. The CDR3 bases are TGTGCCAGCAGTTTGACTAGCGGGGACCTGAATACGCAGTATTTT.

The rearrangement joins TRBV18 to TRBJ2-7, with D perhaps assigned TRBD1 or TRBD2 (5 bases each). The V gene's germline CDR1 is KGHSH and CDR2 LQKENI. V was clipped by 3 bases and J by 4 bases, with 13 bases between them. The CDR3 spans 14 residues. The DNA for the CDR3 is TGTGCCAGCTCACCGGGGACGGATCAATACGAGCAGTACTTC. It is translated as CASSPGTDQYEQYF.

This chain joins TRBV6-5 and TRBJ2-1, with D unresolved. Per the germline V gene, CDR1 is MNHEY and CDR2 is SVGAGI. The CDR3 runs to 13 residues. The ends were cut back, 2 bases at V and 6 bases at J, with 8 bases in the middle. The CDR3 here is CASSYNTCNEQFF. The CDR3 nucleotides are TGTGCCAGCAGTTACAACACATGCAATGAGCAGTTCTTC.

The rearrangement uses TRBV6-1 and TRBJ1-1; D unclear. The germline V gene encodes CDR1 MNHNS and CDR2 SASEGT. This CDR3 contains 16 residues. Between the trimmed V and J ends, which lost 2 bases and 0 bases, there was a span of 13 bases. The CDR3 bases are TGTGCCAGCAGTGAAACTCCCACGGCATTGAACACTGAAGCTTTCTTT. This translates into CASSETPTALNTEAFF.

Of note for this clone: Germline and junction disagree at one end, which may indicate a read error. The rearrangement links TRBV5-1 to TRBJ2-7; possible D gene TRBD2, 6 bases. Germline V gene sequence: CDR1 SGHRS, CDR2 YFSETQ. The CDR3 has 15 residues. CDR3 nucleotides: TGCGCCAGCAGCTTCGGAGGGACTCGCTCCGACGAGCAGTACTTC. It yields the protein CASSFGGTRSDEQYF.

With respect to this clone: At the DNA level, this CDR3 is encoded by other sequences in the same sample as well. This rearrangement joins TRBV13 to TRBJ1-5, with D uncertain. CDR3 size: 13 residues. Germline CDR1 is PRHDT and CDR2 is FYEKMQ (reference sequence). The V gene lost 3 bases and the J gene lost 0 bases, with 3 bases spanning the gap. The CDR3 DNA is TGTGCCAGCAGCTTCGGTAGCAATCAGCCCCAGCATTTT. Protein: CASSFGSNQPQHF.

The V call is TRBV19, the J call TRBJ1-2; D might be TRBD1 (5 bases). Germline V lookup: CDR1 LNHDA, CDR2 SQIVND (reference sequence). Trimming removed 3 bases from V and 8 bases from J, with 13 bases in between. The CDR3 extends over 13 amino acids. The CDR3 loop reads CASSMARASGYTF. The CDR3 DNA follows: TGTGCCAGTAGTATGGCCAGGGCGAGCGGCTACACCTTC.

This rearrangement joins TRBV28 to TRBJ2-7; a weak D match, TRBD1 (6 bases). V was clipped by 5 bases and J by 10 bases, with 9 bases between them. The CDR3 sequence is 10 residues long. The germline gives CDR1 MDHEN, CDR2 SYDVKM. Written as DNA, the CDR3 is TGTGCCAGCAGTGAGGGACAACAGTACTTC. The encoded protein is CASSEGQQYF.

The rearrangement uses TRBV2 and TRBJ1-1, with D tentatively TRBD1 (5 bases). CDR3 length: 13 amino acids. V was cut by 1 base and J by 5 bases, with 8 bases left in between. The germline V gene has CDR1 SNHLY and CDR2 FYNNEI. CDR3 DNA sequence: TGTGCCAGCAGTGAAGAGGGGCGGACTGAAGCTTTCTTT. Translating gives CASSEEGRTEAFF.

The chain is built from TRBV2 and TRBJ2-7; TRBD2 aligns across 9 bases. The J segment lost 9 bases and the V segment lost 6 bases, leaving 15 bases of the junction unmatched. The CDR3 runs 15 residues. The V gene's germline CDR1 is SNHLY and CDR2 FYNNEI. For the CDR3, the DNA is TGTGCCAGCAGGGAGGGTAGGACTAGCGACTCTGGGCAGTACTTC. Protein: CASREGRTSDSGQYF.

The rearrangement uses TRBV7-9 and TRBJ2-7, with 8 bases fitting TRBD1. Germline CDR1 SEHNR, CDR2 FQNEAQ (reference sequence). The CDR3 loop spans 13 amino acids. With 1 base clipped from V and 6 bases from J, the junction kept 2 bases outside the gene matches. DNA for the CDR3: TGTGCCAGCAGCTTAGTCGGGACAGGCGAGCAGTACTTC. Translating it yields CASSLVGTGEQYF.

CDR3: CASSYSKGRANYGYTF. The CDR3 DNA reads TGTGCCAGCAGTTACTCGAAGGGGAGAGCTAACTATGGCTACACCTTC. The chain joins TRBV6-5 to TRBJ1-2; D may be TRBD1 (5 bases). This CDR3 contains 16 residues. The germline V gene has CDR1 MNHEY and CDR2 SVGAGI. The V end lost 0 bases, the J end lost 0 bases, and 11 bases lay between the germline ends.

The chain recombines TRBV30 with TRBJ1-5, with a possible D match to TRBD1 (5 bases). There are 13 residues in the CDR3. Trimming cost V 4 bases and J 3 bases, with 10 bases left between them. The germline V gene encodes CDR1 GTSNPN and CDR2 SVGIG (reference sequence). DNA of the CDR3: TGTGCCTGGACGGGCAGGGCCAATCAGCCCCAGCATTTT. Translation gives CAWTGRANQPQHF.

The CDR3 protein is CASSTNRGNEQFF. For the CDR3, the DNA is TGTGCCAGCAGCACAAACAGGGGTAATGAGCAGTTCTTC. The chain joins TRBV7-3 to TRBJ2-1; 7 nucleotides match TRBD1. The germline gives CDR1 SGHTA, CDR2 FQGTGA. This CDR3 contains 13 residues. V lost 5 bases and J lost 7; bases outside the gene matches: 5.

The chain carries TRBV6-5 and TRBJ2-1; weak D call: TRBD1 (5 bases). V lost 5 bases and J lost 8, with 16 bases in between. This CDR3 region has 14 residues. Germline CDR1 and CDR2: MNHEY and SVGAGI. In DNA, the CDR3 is TGTGCCAGCAGTCAGGACACGGTTGGAGATGAGCAGTTCTTC. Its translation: CASSQDTVGDEQFF.

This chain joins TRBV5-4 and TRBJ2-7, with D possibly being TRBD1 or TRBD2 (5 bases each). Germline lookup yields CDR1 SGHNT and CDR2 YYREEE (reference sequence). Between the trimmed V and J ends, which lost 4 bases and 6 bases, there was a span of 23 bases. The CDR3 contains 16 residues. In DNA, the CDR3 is TGTGCCAGCAGCATCGGGACGACGAGCGCGAATCCCGAGCAGTACTTC. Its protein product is CASSIGTTSANPEQYF.

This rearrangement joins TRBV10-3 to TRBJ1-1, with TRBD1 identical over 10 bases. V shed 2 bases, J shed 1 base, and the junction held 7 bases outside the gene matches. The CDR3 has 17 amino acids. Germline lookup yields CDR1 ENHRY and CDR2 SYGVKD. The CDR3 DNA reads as TGTGCCATCAGTGAGGGGAGACAGGGGGCCCGGAACACTGAAGCTTTCTTT. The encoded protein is CAISEGRQGARNTEAFF.

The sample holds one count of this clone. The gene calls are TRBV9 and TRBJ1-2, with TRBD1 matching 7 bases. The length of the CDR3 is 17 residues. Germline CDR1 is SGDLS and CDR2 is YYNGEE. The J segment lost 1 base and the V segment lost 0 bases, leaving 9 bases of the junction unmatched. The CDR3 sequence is CASSVDGGGDFNYGYTF. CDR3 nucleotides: TGTGCCAGCAGCGTAGACGGAGGGGGCGACTTTAACTATGGCTACACCTTC.